This T cell receptor (beta chain) is drawn from a study of long-term antiretroviral therapy in people with HIV. Whole-study findings and limits: An increase in diversity followed ART, yet levels stayed below transplant donor controls.

Regarding this clone: Antigen specificity is unknown.

immunoSEQ v3.0 was run at survey level. Measured with immunoSEQ multiplex PCR; TCRdb has only the in-frame clones, and not every one. The sample has fewer than 30,000 clones, roughly 86% seen once. CDR1 SQVTM and CDR2 ANQGSEA come from the germline V gene. V lost 2 bases, J lost 1 base, and 6 bases lay in between. This CDR3 region has 13 residues. Sequences were derived from unsorted PBMCs, sampled 0.8 years after starting antiretroviral therapy. This clonotype originated in a woman in her 30s with HIV. The rearrangement joins TRBV29-1 to TRBJ1-3; D unclear. The CDR3 DNA is TGCAGCGTTGAAAGTACGTCTGGAAACACCATATATTTT. Residues: CSVESTSGNTIYF. Using reference TRBV29-1 and TRBJ1-3 for the parts outside the CDR3, the full variable domain is SAVISQKPSRDICQRGTSLTIQCQVDSQVTMMFWYRQQPGQSLTLIATANQGSEATYESGFVIDKFPISRPNLTFSTLTVSNMSPEDSSIYLCSVESTSGNTIYFGEGSWLTVV.